The source of this T cell receptor beta chain is a study of Ad26.COV2.S vaccination and SARS-CoV-2 variants. The V end was cut by 5 bases, the J end by 5 bases, with 7 bases between. Germline V lookup: CDR1 SEHNR, CDR2 FQNEAQ (reference sequence). This CDR3 contains 13 residues. The sample's treatment: over 15 received Ad26.COV2.S at low or high dose, single or two shots; a few received placebo; per-sample allocation not given. Samples were taken on day 63 after the first vaccine or placebo injection. It was Wuhan-strain SARS-CoV-2 spike that the Ad26 vaccine vector expressed. Method: immunoSEQ multiplex PCR; TCRdb's copy keeps in-frame clones and lacks some. The profile shows 300,000 to 400,000 clones, approximately 80% of them singletons.

This sample comprised peripheral blood, obtained in a trial of Ad26.COV2.S vaccine versus placebo. This TCR was recovered from a person aged 18 to 59 who received the Ad26.COV2.S COVID-19 vaccine or a placebo. The chain is built from TRBV7-9 and TRBJ1-6; D is ambiguous. This chain's CDR3 is CASSLLDNSPLHF. CDR3 nucleotide sequence: TGTGCCAGCAGCCTGTTGGATAATTCACCCCTCCACTTT.